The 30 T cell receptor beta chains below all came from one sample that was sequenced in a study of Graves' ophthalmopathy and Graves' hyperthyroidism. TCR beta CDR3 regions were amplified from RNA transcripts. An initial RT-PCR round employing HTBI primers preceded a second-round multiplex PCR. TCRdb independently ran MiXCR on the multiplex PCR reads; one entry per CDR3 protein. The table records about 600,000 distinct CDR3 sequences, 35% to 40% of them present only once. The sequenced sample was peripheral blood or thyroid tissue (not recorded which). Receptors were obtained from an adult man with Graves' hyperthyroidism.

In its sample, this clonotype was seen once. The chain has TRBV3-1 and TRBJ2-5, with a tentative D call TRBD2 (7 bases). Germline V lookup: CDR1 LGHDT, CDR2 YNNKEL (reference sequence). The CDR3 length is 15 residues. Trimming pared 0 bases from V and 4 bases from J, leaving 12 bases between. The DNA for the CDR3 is TGTGCCAGCAGCCAAGATAGGGGGGAGGGAGAGACCCAGTACTTC. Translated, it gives CASSQDRGEGETQYF.

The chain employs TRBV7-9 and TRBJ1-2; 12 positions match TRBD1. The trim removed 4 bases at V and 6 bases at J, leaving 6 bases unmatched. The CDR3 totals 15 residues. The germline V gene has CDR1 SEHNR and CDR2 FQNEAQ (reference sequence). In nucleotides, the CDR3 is TGTGCCAGCAGCTGGACGGGACAGGGGGCTGATGGCTACACCTTC. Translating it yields CASSWTGQGADGYTF.

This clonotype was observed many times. The CDR3 loop is CASSQIGRQFTYEQYF. CDR3 nucleotide sequence: TGTGCCAGCAGCCAAATTGGACGGCAATTCACCTACGAGCAGTACTTC. The chain is built from TRBV6-5 and TRBJ2-7; D is undetermined. The germline V gene has CDR1 MNHEY and CDR2 SVGAGI. V dropped 6 bases and J dropped 2 bases, with 20 bases sitting between them. The CDR3 length is 16 residues.

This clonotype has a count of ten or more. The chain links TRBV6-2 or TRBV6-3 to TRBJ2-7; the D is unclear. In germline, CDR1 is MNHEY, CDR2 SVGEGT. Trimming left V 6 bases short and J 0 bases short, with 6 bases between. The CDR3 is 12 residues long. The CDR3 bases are TGTGCCAGCAGGGCCTACTCCTACGAGCAGTACTTC. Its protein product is CASRAYSYEQYF.

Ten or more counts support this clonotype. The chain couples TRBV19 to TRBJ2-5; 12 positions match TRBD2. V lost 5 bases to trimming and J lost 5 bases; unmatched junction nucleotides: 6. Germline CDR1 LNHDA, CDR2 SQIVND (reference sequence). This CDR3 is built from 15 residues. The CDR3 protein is CASSSSGLAGETQYF. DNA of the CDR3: TGTGCCAGTAGTTCCTCTGGACTAGCGGGGGAGACCCAGTACTTC.

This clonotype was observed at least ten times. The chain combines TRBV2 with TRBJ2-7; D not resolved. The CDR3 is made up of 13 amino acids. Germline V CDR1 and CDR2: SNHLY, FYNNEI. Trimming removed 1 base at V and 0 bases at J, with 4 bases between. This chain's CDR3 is CASSEVLSYEQYF. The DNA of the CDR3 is TGTGCCAGCAGTGAAGTCCTCTCCTACGAGCAGTACTTC.

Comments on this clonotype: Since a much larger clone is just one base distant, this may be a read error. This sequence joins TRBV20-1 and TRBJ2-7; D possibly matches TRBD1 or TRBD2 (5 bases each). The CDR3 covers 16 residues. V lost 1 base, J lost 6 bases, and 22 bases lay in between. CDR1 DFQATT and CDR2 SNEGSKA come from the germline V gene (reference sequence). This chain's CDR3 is CSARVRDPGRYCEQYF. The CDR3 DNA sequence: TGCAGTGCTAGAGTCCGGGACCCCGGGCGGTACTGCGAGCAGTACTTC.

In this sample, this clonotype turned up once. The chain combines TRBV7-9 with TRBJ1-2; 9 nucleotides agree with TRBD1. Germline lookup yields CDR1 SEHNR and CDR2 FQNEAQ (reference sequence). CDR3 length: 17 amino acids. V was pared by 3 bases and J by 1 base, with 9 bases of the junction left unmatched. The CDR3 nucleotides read TGTGCCAGCAGCTTCCGGGACAGGGATTCATTTAACTATGGCTACACCTTC. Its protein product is CASSFRDRDSFNYGYTF.

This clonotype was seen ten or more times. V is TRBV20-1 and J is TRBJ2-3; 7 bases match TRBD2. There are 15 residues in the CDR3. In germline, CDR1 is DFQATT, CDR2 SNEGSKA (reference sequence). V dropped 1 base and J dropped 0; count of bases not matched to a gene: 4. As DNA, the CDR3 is TGCAGTGCTAGAGTCCCTAGCGGTAGCACAGATACGCAGTATTTT. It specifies CSARVPSGSTDTQYF.

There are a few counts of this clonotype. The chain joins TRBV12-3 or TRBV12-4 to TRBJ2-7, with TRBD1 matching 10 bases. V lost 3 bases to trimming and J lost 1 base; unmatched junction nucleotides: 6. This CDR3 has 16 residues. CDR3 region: CASSLHGTGVSYEQYF. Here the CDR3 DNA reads TGTGCCAGCAGTTTGCACGGGACAGGGGTTTCCTACGAGCAGTACTTC.

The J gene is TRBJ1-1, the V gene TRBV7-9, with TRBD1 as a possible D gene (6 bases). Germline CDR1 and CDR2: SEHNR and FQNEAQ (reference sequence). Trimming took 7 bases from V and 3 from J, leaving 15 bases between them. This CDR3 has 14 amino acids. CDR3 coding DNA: TGTGCCAGCAAAACACAGGGAAGGGACACTGAAGCTTTCTTT. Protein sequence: CASKTQGRDTEAFF.

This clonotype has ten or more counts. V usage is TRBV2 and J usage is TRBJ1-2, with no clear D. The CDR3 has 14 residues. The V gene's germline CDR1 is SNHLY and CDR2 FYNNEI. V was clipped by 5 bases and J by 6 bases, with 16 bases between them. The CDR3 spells CASSYNRELHGYTF. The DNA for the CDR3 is TGTGCCAGCAGTTATAACAGAGAGCTGCATGGCTACACCTTC.

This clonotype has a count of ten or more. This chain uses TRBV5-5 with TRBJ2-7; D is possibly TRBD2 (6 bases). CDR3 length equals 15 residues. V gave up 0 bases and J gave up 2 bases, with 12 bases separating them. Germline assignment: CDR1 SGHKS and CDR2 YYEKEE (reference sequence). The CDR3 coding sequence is TGTGCCAGCAGCTTGGTGCTTAGCGGAACCTACGAGCAGTACTTC. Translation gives CASSLVLSGTYEQYF.

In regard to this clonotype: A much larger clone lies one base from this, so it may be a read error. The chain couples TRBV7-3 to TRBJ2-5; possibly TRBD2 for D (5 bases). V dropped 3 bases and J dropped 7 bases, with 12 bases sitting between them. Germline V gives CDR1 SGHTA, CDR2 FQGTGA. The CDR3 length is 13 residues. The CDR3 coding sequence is TGTGCCAGCAGCTTGAAGGTAGGAGGGACCCAGTACTTC. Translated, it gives CASSLKVGGTQYF.

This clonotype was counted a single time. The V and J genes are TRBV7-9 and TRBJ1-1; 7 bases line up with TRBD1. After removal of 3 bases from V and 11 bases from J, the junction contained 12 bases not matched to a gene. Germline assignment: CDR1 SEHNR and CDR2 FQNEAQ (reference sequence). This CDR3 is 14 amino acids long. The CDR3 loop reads CASSFTGDPFGAFF. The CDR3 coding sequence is TGTGCCAGCAGCTTTACAGGGGATCCCTTTGGGGCTTTCTTT.

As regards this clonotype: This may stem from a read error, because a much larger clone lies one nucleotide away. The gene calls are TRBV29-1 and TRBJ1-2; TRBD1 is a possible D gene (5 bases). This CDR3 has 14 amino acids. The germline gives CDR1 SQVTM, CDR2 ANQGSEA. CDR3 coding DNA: TGCAGCCTTGAAGCTAAGGGGCGGAACTATGGCTACACCTTC. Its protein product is CSLEAKGRNYGYTF. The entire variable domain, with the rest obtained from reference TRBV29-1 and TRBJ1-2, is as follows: SAVISQKPSRDICQRGTSLTIQCQVDSQVTMMFWYRQQPGQSLTLIATANQGSEATYESGFVIDKFPISRPNLTFSTLTVSNMSPEDSSIYLCSLEAKGRNYGYTFGSGTRLTVV.

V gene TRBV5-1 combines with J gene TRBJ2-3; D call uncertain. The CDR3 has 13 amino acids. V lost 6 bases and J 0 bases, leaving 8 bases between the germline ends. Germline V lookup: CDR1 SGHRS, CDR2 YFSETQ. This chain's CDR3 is CASKWESTDTQYF. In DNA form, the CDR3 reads TGCGCCAGCAAGTGGGAAAGCACAGATACGCAGTATTTT.

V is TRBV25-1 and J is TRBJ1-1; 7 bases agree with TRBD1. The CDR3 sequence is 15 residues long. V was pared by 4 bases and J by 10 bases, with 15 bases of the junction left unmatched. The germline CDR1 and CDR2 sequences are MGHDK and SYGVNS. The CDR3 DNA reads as TGTGCCAGCAGTGGGACGGAGGGGGCGGGTATCGTAGCTTTCTTT. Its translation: CASSGTEGAGIVAFF.

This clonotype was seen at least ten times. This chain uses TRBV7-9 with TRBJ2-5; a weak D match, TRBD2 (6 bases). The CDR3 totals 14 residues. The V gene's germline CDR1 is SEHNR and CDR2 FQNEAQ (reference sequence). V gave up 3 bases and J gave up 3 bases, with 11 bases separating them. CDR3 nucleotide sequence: TGTGCCAGCAGCTTGGGGGGTAATAAAGAGACCCAGTACTTC. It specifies CASSLGGNKETQYF.

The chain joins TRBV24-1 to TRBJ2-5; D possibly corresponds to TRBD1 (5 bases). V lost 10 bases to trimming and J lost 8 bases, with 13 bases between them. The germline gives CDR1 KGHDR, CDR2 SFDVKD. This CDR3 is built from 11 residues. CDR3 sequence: CATADSFTQYF. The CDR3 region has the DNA TGTGCCACGGCCGACAGCTTTACCCAGTACTTC.

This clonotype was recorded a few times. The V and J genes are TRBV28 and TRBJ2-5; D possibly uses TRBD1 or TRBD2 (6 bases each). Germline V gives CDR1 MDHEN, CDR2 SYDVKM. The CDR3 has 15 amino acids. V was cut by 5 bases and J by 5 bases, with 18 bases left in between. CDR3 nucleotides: TGTGCCAGCAGTAGGCCCCTGGGGGGCTCGGAGACCCAGTACTTC. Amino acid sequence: CASSRPLGGSETQYF.

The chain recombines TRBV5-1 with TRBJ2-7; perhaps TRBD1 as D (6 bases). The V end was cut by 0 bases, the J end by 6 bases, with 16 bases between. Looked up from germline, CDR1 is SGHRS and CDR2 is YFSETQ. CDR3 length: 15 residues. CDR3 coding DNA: TGCGCCAGCAGCTTGGTGCAGGGGAAGGACTCCGAGCAGTACTTC. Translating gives CASSLVQGKDSEQYF.

In nucleotides, the CDR3 is TGTGCCAGCAGGGGTGGTGGACAGGGCCGAGAGACCCAGTACTTC. It yields the protein CASRGGGQGRETQYF. This chain joins TRBV12-3 or TRBV12-4 and TRBJ2-5; 8 bases fit TRBD1. The CDR3 extends over 15 amino acids. The trim removed 6 bases at V and 4 bases at J, leaving 10 bases unmatched.

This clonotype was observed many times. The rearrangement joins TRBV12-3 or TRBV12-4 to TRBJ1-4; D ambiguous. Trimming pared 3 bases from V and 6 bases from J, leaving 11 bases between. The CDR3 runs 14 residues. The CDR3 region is CASSLIGPDEKLFF. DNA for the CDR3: TGTGCCAGCAGTTTGATCGGTCCGGATGAAAAACTGTTTTTT.

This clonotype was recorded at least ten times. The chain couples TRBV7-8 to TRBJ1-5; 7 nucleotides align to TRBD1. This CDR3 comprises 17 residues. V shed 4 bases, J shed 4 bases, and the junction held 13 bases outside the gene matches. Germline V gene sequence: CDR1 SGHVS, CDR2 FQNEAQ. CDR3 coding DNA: TGTGCCAGCAGCTCTACGAGTCTTTGGACAGGTAATCAGCCCCAGCATTTT. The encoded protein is CASSSTSLWTGNQPQHF.

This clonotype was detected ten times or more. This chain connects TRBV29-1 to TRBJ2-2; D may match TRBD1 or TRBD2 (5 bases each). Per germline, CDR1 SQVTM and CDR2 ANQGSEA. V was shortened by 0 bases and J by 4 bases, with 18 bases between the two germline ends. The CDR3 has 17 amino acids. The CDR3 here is CSVEERAWGYSTGELFF. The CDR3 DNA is TGCAGCGTTGAAGAGAGGGCATGGGGGTATAGCACCGGGGAGCTGTTTTTT.

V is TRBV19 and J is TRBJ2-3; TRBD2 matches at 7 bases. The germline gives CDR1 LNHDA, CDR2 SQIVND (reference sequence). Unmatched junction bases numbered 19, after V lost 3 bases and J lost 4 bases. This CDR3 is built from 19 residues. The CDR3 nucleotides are TGTGCCAGTAGTATGACCCTTCTGACTAGCCAACAAGTCGCAGATACGCAGTATTTT. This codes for CASSMTLLTSQQVADTQYF.

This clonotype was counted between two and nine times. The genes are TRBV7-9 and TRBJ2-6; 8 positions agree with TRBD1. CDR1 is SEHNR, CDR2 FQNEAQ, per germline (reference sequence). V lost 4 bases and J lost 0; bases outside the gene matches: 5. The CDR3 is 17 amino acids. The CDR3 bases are TGTGCCAGCAGCTCCGGGACAGGCAGCTCTGGGGCCAACGTCCTGACTTTC. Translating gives CASSSGTGSSGANVLTF.

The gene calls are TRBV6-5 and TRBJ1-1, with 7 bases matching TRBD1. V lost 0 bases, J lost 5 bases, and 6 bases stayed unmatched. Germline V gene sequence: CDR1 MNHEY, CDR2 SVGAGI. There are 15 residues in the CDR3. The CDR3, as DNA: TGTGCCAGCAGTTACTCGCGTCAGGGGGGAACTGAAGCTTTCTTT. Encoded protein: CASSYSRQGGTEAFF.

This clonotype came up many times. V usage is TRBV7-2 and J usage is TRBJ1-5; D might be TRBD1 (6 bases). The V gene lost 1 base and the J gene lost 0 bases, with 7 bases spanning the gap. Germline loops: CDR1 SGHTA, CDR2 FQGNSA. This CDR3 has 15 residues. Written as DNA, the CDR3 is TGTGCCAGCAGCTTAGAGGGGGGTAGCAATCAGCCCCAGCATTTT. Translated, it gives CASSLEGGSNQPQHF.